These 29 T cell receptor beta chains were sequenced from one sample in a study of naive and memory T cell subsets. An equimolar mix of two oligonucleotides served as the beta constant-region primer for TRBC1 and TRBC2. TCRdb fed the UMI-ligation and nested PCR reads into MiXCR, producing one record per CDR3 protein. The data contain tens of thousands of distinct CDR3 sequences, under 15% of them seen just once; the ten biggest clones take up around 0.99%. Sequencing was carried out using central memory CD4+ T cells from blood. These receptor sequences come from a human donor in good health.

By share of the sample, this clonotype is medium-sized. The J gene is TRBJ1-6, the V gene TRBV20-1, with D perhaps matching TRBD1 (6 bases). Germline values: CDR1 DFQATT, CDR2 SNEGSKA (reference sequence). The CDR3 has 14 residues. The V and J ends lost 3 bases and 6 bases respectively, with 12 bases between them. The CDR3 region has the DNA TGCAGTGCTAGTCAGGGGTCGAGTAATTCACCCCTCCACTTT. Its protein is CSASQGSSNSPLHF.

This clonotype was observed at least ten times. This sequence joins TRBV29-1 and TRBJ2-1, with D perhaps matching TRBD2 (6 bases). V lost 4 bases and J 1 base, leaving 14 bases between the germline ends. Germline assignment: CDR1 SQVTM and CDR2 ANQGSEA. The CDR3 length is 15 residues. In DNA, the CDR3 is TGCAGCGTTGGGGGGGACTCCCGATCCTACAATGAGCAGTTCTTC. It encodes CSVGGDSRSYNEQFF.

This chain connects TRBV6-6 to TRBJ1-2, with no clear D. The CDR3 covers 14 residues. Germline V gene sequence: CDR1 MNHNY, CDR2 SVGAGI (reference sequence). V was clipped by 10 bases and J by 8 bases, with 23 bases between them. This chain's CDR3 is CATMVRGAIMGYTF. DNA of the CDR3: TGTGCCACCATGGTGAGAGGCGCTATTATGGGCTACACCTTC.

This clonotype has more than one count but fewer than ten. V and J are TRBV12-3 or TRBV12-4 and TRBJ2-1; possible D gene TRBD2, 5 bases. The CDR3 sequence is 13 residues long. Trimming stripped 3 bases from V and 7 bases from J, with 10 bases between. CDR3 bases: TGTGCCAGCAGTTTCCAGCGGCGTAATGAGCAGTTCTTC. Protein: CASSFQRRNEQFF.

This clonotype is categorized as medium-sized. V and J are TRBV29-1 and TRBJ2-3; no definite D call. The V and J ends lost 7 bases and 5 bases respectively, with 7 bases between them. The CDR3 has 10 residues. CDR1 and CDR2 from the germline V gene are SQVTM and ANQGSEA. CDR3 bases: TGCAGCGGTGGGGAAGATACGCAGTATTTT. Translating it yields CSGGEDTQYF.

The J gene is TRBJ2-7, the V gene TRBV20-1; a possible D gene is TRBD2 (5 bases). This CDR3 contains 12 residues. V was clipped by 3 bases and J by 6 bases, with 12 bases between them. CDR1 is DFQATT, CDR2 SNEGSKA, per germline (reference sequence). The CDR3: CSARIRGREQYF. Written as DNA, the CDR3 is TGCAGTGCTAGGATACGAGGGCGCGAGCAGTACTTC.

In its sample, this clonotype was seen a few times. This chain uses TRBV7-9 with TRBJ2-6, with D possibly matching TRBD1 (5 bases). This CDR3 is built from 22 residues. CDR1 SEHNR and CDR2 FQNEAQ come from the germline V gene (reference sequence). Trimming took off 1 base at V and 0 bases at J, with 25 bases between the two ends. CDR3: CASSLDGFRRQPPSSGANVLTF. The CDR3 DNA sequence: TGTGCCAGCAGCTTAGACGGGTTTAGAAGACAGCCGCCCTCCTCTGGGGCCAACGTCCTGACTTTC.

The count of this clonotype is one. The chain uses TRBV29-1 and TRBJ2-2; TRBD1 might be the D (5 bases). Per germline, CDR1 SQVTM and CDR2 ANQGSEA. This CDR3 has 15 amino acids. V shed 5 bases and J shed 2 bases, with 15 bases lying between them. The CDR3 nucleotides are TGCAGCGTTCGATTCAGGGTGGCCAACACCGGGGAGCTGTTTTTT. Amino acids: CSVRFRVANTGELFF.

At least ten counts were recorded for this clonotype. The CDR3 reads CASSIAGGGTDTQYF. Written as DNA, the CDR3 is TGTGCCAGCAGCATAGCGGGAGGGGGCACAGATACGCAGTATTTT. This sequence joins TRBV12-3 or TRBV12-4 and TRBJ2-3; 11 bases map to TRBD2. The CDR3 has 15 amino acids. The V gene end was trimmed by 6 bases and the J gene end by 1 base; junction bases not matched to a gene: 3.

The V and J genes are TRBV7-3 and TRBJ1-6; 7 bases line up with TRBD1. V gave up 4 bases and J gave up 9 bases; unmatched junction bases: 6. The CDR3 totals 14 residues. The V gene's germline CDR1 is SGHTA and CDR2 FQGTGA. The CDR3 nucleotides read TGTGCCAGCAGCTGGGGGGACAGAGCTTCACCCCTCCACTTT. As protein: CASSWGDRASPLHF.

This clonotype has ten or more counts. CDR3 DNA: TGCGCCAGCAGCTTGGAGGGACTAGCGGGAGGTATAATCACAGATACGCAGTATTTT. Its translation is CASSLEGLAGGIITDTQYF. The chain carries TRBV5-1 and TRBJ2-3; 15 bases are shared with TRBD2. The CDR3 totals 19 residues. J was trimmed by 2 bases and V by 0 bases; bases with no gene match: 7. Germline CDR1 and CDR2: SGHRS and YFSETQ.

The chain links TRBV29-1 to TRBJ2-3; D gene uncertain. This CDR3 comprises 12 residues. V was pared by 4 bases and J by 2 bases, with 7 bases between. Per germline, CDR1 SQVTM and CDR2 ANQGSEA. The CDR3 sequence is CSVGEHTDTQYF. Written as DNA, the CDR3 is TGCAGCGTTGGGGAACACACAGATACGCAGTATTTT.

This clonotype has only a few counts. The chain employs TRBV4-2 and TRBJ2-2, with unresolved D. Trimming stripped 5 bases from V and 6 bases from J, with 13 bases between. The CDR3 consists of 14 residues. Germline V lookup: CDR1 LGHNA, CDR2 YNFKEQ. CDR3 sequence (DNA): TGTGCCAGCAGCAGGGCGCCAGGTCCCGGGGAGCTGTTTTTT. Protein product: CASSRAPGPGELFF.

This clonotype was detected ten times or more. This chain uses TRBV6-1 with TRBJ2-1, with a tentative D call TRBD2 (5 bases). Germline CDR1 MNHNS, CDR2 SASEGT. Between the trimmed V and J ends, which lost 8 bases and 7 bases, there was a span of 12 bases. The CDR3 sequence is 12 residues long. DNA of the CDR3: TGTGCCAGCGGAGGTAACGGTAATGAGCAGTTCTTC. Translated, it gives CASGGNGNEQFF.

This rearrangement joins TRBV4-2 to TRBJ2-3, with 9 bases lining up with TRBD1. Trimming at V came to 0 bases and at J to 6 bases, leaving 10 bases not matched to a gene. Germline CDR1 is LGHNA and CDR2 is YNFKEQ. The CDR3 is made up of 17 amino acids. The CDR3 DNA follows: TGTGCCAGCAGCCAAGAATGGGGACAGGGACCCCTTGATACGCAGTATTTT. Its translation: CASSQEWGQGPLDTQYF.

This clonotype has only a few counts. V and J are TRBV19 and TRBJ1-5; TRBD1 aligns across 9 bases. Germline loops: CDR1 LNHDA, CDR2 SQIVND (reference sequence). The length of the CDR3 is 17 residues. DNA of the CDR3: TGTGCTCCGGTCGGGACAGGGTCGAAGAATAGCAATCAGCCCCAGCATTTT. Its translation is CAPVGTGSKNSNQPQHF. Combining the CDR3 with reference TRBV19 and TRBJ1-5 gives the whole variable domain DGGITQSPKYLFRKEGQNVTLSCEQNLNHDAMYWYRQDPGQGLRLIYYSQIVNDFQKGDIAEGYSVSREKKESFPLTVTSAQKNPTAFYLCAPVGTGSKNSNQPQHFGDGTRLSIL.

This clonotype was seen more than once but under ten times. The V and J genes are TRBV30 and TRBJ2-1, with TRBD1 matching over 8 bases. The germline CDR1 and CDR2 sequences are GTSNPN and SVGIG (reference sequence). The CDR3 covers 15 residues. V gave up 0 bases and J gave up 7 bases; unmatched junction bases: 8. The CDR3 bases are TGTGCCTGGAGTGTACCCGGCAGGGGGCAAAATGAGCAGTTCTTC. This codes for CAWSVPGRGQNEQFF.

The chain has TRBV7-2 and TRBJ2-2; the D gene could be TRBD1 or TRBD2 (5 bases each). V lost 6 bases and J 4 bases, leaving 15 bases between the germline ends. The V gene's germline CDR1 is SGHTA and CDR2 FQGNSA. The CDR3 consists of 15 residues. CDR3 DNA sequence: TGTGCCAGCAGTCGGGATGGGGCCCTCACCGGGGAGCTGTTTTTT. Translated, it gives CASSRDGALTGELFF.

This clonotype has just a few counts. V and J are TRBV6-5 and TRBJ2-3; tentative D call: TRBD2 (6 bases). CDR3 length: 14 amino acids. Deletions cut 3 bases from V and 8 bases from J, with 15 bases between. Germline assignment: CDR1 MNHEY and CDR2 SVGAGI. The CDR3 coding sequence is TGTGCCAGCAGTTATTGCCAAGGAGGGTGTACGCAGTATTTT. As protein: CASSYCQGGCTQYF.

The rearrangement joins TRBV7-3 to TRBJ1-3; TRBD1 is a possible D gene (5 bases). The V end lost 4 bases, the J end lost 0 bases, and 10 bases lay between the germline ends. The germline V gene encodes CDR1 SGHTA and CDR2 FQGTGA. The CDR3 is 15 residues long. This CDR3 is CASSSQGSSGNTIYF. CDR3 DNA sequence: TGTGCCAGCAGCTCCCAGGGCAGCTCTGGAAACACCATATATTTT.

Many counts were recorded for this clonotype. This CDR3 is CSVESYNEQFF. In DNA form, the CDR3 reads TGCAGCGTTGAAAGCTACAATGAGCAGTTCTTC. V usage is TRBV29-1 and J usage is TRBJ2-1, with D unresolved. Trimming pared 2 bases from V and 3 bases from J, leaving 2 bases between. Per the germline V gene, CDR1 is SQVTM and CDR2 is ANQGSEA. The CDR3 contains 11 residues.

This clonotype came up a few times. This chain links TRBV6-2 or TRBV6-3 with TRBJ2-1, with TRBD2 matching over 13 bases. The germline gives CDR1 MNHEY, CDR2 SVGEGT. Trimming took 2 bases from V and 9 from J; bases not matched to a gene: 7. There are 16 residues in the CDR3. CDR3 loop: CASSYHGLAGVPEQFF. CDR3 sequence (DNA): TGTGCCAGCAGTTACCACGGACTAGCGGGAGTGCCTGAGCAGTTCTTC.

The chain joins TRBV5-1 to TRBJ2-3, with 10 bases lining up with TRBD2. The V gene end was trimmed by 1 base and the J gene end by 3 bases; junction bases not matched to a gene: 8. Germline V lookup: CDR1 SGHRS, CDR2 YFSETQ. The length of the CDR3 is 17 residues. The CDR3 protein is CASSLLASGSGTDTQYF. The CDR3 coding sequence is TGCGCCAGCAGCTTGCTTGCTAGCGGGAGTGGGACAGATACGCAGTATTTT.

The genes are TRBV6-1 and TRBJ1-3; D not certain. Germline values: CDR1 MNHNS, CDR2 SASEGT. V dropped 2 bases and J dropped 1 base, with 6 bases sitting between them. CDR3 length equals 14 residues. CDR3 coding DNA: TGTGCCAGCAGTGAAACGCCTTCTGGAAACACCATATATTTT. Translated, it gives CASSETPSGNTIYF.

The chain carries TRBV10-3 and TRBJ2-2, with 10 bases fitting TRBD2. Germline-derived CDR1 and CDR2 are ENHRY and SYGVKD. V trimming: 6 bases; J trimming: 5 bases; junction bases outside the gene matches: 6. The CDR3 loop spans 15 amino acids. The CDR3 sequence: CAISPSGRDTGELFF. CDR3 DNA sequence: TGTGCCATCAGCCCTAGCGGGAGAGATACCGGGGAGCTGTTTTTT.

This clonotype came up a few times. The chain is built from TRBV4-1 and TRBJ1-5; D may be TRBD1 (5 bases). Trimming took off 3 bases at V and 4 bases at J, with 13 bases between the two ends. The germline V gene has CDR1 MGHRA and CDR2 YSYEKL. The length of the CDR3 is 15 residues. The CDR3 DNA sequence: TGCGCCAGCAGCCATCACCGGGACCCTAATCAGCCCCAGCATTTT. This codes for CASSHHRDPNQPQHF.

The J gene is TRBJ1-2, the V gene TRBV7-2; 9 positions match TRBD1. In germline, CDR1 is SGHTA, CDR2 FQGNSA. V shed 4 bases, J shed 7 bases, and the junction held 10 bases outside the gene matches. The CDR3 extends over 15 amino acids. The CDR3 region has the DNA TGTGCCAGCAGCTCCCGGGACAGGGAGTTAGGTGGCTACACCTTC. This encodes CASSSRDRELGGYTF.

Worth noting for this clonotype: This clone may be a read error of a much larger clone one base away. This chain uses TRBV10-3 with TRBJ2-7, with D possibly called TRBD1 or TRBD2 (5 bases each). V lost 10 bases and J lost 0, with 16 bases in between. The length of the CDR3 is 14 residues. The germline gives CDR1 ENHRY, CDR2 SYGVKD. The DNA of the CDR3 is TGTGCCAACCGACGGGGCTCGGACTCCTACGAGCAGTACTTC. Amino acid sequence: CANRRGSDSYEQYF.

In its sample, this clonotype was seen many times. The chain recombines TRBV6-1 with TRBJ2-3; 10 bases fit TRBD2. The CDR3 is 19 amino acids. Germline V gene data show CDR1 as MNHNS and CDR2 as SASEGT. Trimming at V came to 3 bases and at J to 1 base, leaving 13 bases not matched to a gene. DNA for the CDR3: TGTGCCAGCAGTGACGCTAGCGGGAGTATCTTGTATCGCACAGATACGCAGTATTTT. This translates into CASSDASGSILYRTDTQYF.